These 28 T cell receptor beta chains were all obtained from the same sample, sequenced in a study of blood T cell repertoires in COVID-19. The repertoire was sequenced with immunoSEQ multiplex PCR; TCRdb's copy has only in-frame clones and lacks some. The sample gives about 63,000 clones, roughly 80% of which show up once; approximately 3.8% is in the top ten. The specimen sequenced was PBMCs or T cells enriched from blood (not recorded which). The source is a woman aged 40 to 49 with acute COVID-19.

V is TRBV7-9 and J is TRBJ1-6; no firm D call. V was clipped by 2 bases and J by 11 bases, with 13 bases between them. CDR3 length equals 14 residues. Looked up from germline, CDR1 is SEHNR and CDR2 is FQNEAQ (reference sequence). The CDR3 nucleotides read TGTGCCAGCAGCTTAAGGTCGGACGGGGCACCCCTCCACTTT. Translating gives CASSLRSDGAPLHF. The whole variable domain, remainder taken from reference TRBV7-9 and TRBJ1-6, is DTGVSQNPRHKITKRGQNVTFRCDPISEHNRLYWYRQTLGQGPEFLTYFQNEAQLEKSRLLSDRFSAERPKGSFSTLEIQRTEQGDSAMYLCASSLRSDGAPLHFGNGTRLTVT.

This chain links TRBV5-4 with TRBJ2-1; possible D gene TRBD1, 5 bases. This CDR3 comprises 14 residues. V gave up 7 bases and J gave up 7 bases, with 18 bases separating them. CDR1 and CDR2 from the germline V gene are SGHNT and YYREEE (reference sequence). CDR3 sequence reads: CASYLQGLYNEQFF. The CDR3 DNA reads as TGTGCCAGCTATCTTCAGGGTTTGTATAATGAGCAGTTCTTC. Looking up the rest from reference TRBV5-4 and TRBJ2-1 gives the full variable domain: ETGVTQSPTHLIKTRGQQVTLRCSSQSGHNTVSWYQQALGQGPQFIFQYYREEENGRGNFPPRFSGLQFPNYSSELNVNALELDDSALYLCASYLQGLYNEQFFGPGTRLTVL.

The chain uses TRBV28 and TRBJ2-3; D is unclear. V lost 6 bases and J lost 3, with 16 bases in between. The CDR3 loop spans 15 amino acids. Per the germline V gene, CDR1 is MDHEN and CDR2 is SYDVKM. The CDR3 coding sequence is TGTGCCAGCAGCCCCGACTCATTAAGGACAGATACGCAGTATTTT. This translates into CASSPDSLRTDTQYF.

The chain couples TRBV27 to TRBJ2-5; 8 nucleotides align to TRBD2. The CDR3 is made up of 18 amino acids. After removal of 0 bases from V and 1 base from J, the junction contained 10 bases not matched to a gene. The germline CDR1 and CDR2 sequences are MNHEY and SMNVEV (reference sequence). The CDR3 spells CASSLSPGGAGSQETQYF. CDR3 in DNA: TGTGCCAGCAGTTTATCCCCCGGGGGGGCGGGTTCCCAAGAGACCCAGTACTTC.

The chain links TRBV28 to TRBJ1-4; D remains unclear. Germline V gene lookup returns CDR1 MDHEN and CDR2 SYDVKM. The CDR3 runs 15 residues. Trimming removed 4 bases from V and 0 bases from J, with 9 bases in between. CDR3 sequence reads: CASSWARTTNEKLFF. The CDR3 coding sequence is TGTGCCAGCAGTTGGGCCCGGACAACTAATGAAAAACTGTTTTTT.

This clone was seen a single time. The V call is TRBV19, the J call TRBJ1-1, with TRBD1 identical over 7 bases. CDR1 LNHDA and CDR2 SQIVND come from the germline V gene (reference sequence). J was trimmed by 6 bases and V by 8 bases; bases with no gene match: 9. The CDR3 consists of 13 residues. CDR3 DNA: TGTGCCAGTGGACTAAGACAGGGATCTGAAGCTTTCTTT. Amino acid sequence: CASGLRQGSEAFF.

V gene TRBV18 combines with J gene TRBJ1-4; maybe TRBD1 (5 bases). Trimming removed 6 bases from V and 3 bases from J, with 17 bases in between. From germline, CDR1 is KGHSH and CDR2 LQKENI. This CDR3 is built from 16 residues. DNA of the CDR3: TGTGCCAGCTCGCGGGACTGGGAGATATCTAATGAAAAACTGTTTTTT. Translated, it gives CASSRDWEISNEKLFF.

Notes on this clone: Germline is not matched at one junction end, which may reflect a read error. The rearrangement joins TRBV7-9 to TRBJ2-1; the match to TRBD2 covers 16 bases. In germline, CDR1 is SEHNR, CDR2 FQNEAQ (reference sequence). This CDR3 region has 17 residues. This chain's CDR3 is CASSLSGLAGGPFLAIF. The CDR3 nucleotides read TGTGCCAGCAGCCTCTCGGGACTAGCGGGGGGGCCCTTTCTGGCGATCTTC. Filled out from reference TRBV7-9 and TRBJ2-1, the complete variable domain reads DTGVSQNPRHKITKRGQNVTFRCDPISEHNRLYWYRQTLGQGPEFLTYFQNEAQLEKSRLLSDRFSAERPKGSFSTLEIQRTEQGDSAMYLCASSLSGLAGGPFLAIFGPGTRLTVL.

This clone has only a few counts. V usage is TRBV18 and J usage is TRBJ2-7; TRBD1 aligns across 12 bases. J was trimmed by 6 bases and V by 2 bases; bases with no gene match: 11. This CDR3 is 17 amino acids long. Germline assignment: CDR1 KGHSH and CDR2 LQKENI. The CDR3 DNA follows: TGTGCCAGCTCACCAGGCCTAGCGGGACAGGGGGCAAGCGAGCAGTACTTC. Translated: CASSPGLAGQGASEQYF.

The gene calls are TRBV27 and TRBJ1-4; 7 bases are a match to TRBD1. Germline CDR1 MNHEY, CDR2 SMNVEV (reference sequence). This CDR3 is built from 14 residues. Germline trimming cut 5 bases from V and 9 bases from J; bases unmatched to any gene: 9. The CDR3 nucleotides read TGTGCCAGCAGTACCGGGACAGCGAACCAAAAACTGTTTTTT. This encodes CASSTGTANQKLFF.

The chain carries TRBV28 and TRBJ2-1, with 8 nucleotides matching TRBD1. The CDR3 covers 15 residues. V shed 5 bases and J 2 bases; nucleotides not matched to a gene: 5. Per germline, CDR1 MDHEN and CDR2 SYDVKM. The CDR3 protein is CASSRGTGPYNEQFF. In nucleotides, the CDR3 is TGTGCCAGCAGTCGCGGGACAGGTCCCTACAATGAGCAGTTCTTC.

The rearrangement uses TRBV9 and TRBJ2-3; D is uncertain. Trimming took off 1 base at V and 9 bases at J, with 9 bases between the two ends. The germline gives CDR1 SGDLS, CDR2 YYNGEE. This CDR3 is built from 12 residues. CDR3 loop: CASSVFSGTQYF. The CDR3 nucleotides read TGTGCCAGCAGCGTATTTTCAGGCACGCAGTATTTT.

This chain connects TRBV28 to TRBJ1-1; D uncertain. V was shortened by 6 bases and J by 4 bases, with 12 bases between the two germline ends. CDR3 length: 13 amino acids. Germline-derived CDR1 and CDR2 are MDHEN and SYDVKM. Here the CDR3 reads CASSPSYITEAFF. In nucleotides, the CDR3 is TGTGCCAGCAGCCCGAGTTATATCACTGAAGCTTTCTTT.

This chain links TRBV21-1 with TRBJ1-5. TRBV21-1 is classified as a pseudogene. There are 17 residues in the CDR3. The CDR3 DNA follows: TGTGCCAGCAGCTCACCGGGACTCGCGGGGAGCAATCAGCCCCAGCATTTT. This sequence encodes CASSSPGLAGSNQPQHF.

The chain links TRBV27 to TRBJ1-1, with 7 bases lining up with TRBD1. The CDR3 spans 12 residues. The ends lost 6 bases at V and 9 bases at J; junction bases unmatched: 7. Per germline, CDR1 MNHEY and CDR2 SMNVEV (reference sequence). In DNA form, the CDR3 reads TGTGCCAGCAGCCCTAGGACAGGTCAAGCTTTCTTT. Its translation is CASSPRTGQAFF.

V usage is TRBV29-1 and J usage is TRBJ2-1; 9 bases align to TRBD2. The CDR3 is 13 residues long. V trimming: 4 bases; J trimming: 5 bases; junction bases outside the gene matches: 3. CDR1 and CDR2 (germline): SQVTM, ANQGSEA. DNA for the CDR3: TGCAGCGTTGGGCCTAGCGGGGACAATGAGCAGTTCTTC. Its translation is CSVGPSGDNEQFF.

The chain uses TRBV21-1 and TRBJ1-5; the table's D gene call, TRBD1, was not cross checked with the DNA. TRBV21-1 is shown as a pseudogene. The CDR3 sequence is 17 residues long. The CDR3 region is CASSPTSGDRPNQPQHF. The CDR3 nucleotides are TGTGCCAGCAGCCCGACCTCAGGGGACAGACCCAATCAGCCCCAGCATTTT.

CDR3 sequence (DNA): TGTGCCAGCAGCTTCGGGACAGGGGGCGGTTCACCCCTCCACTTT. This gives the protein CASSFGTGGGSPLHF. The chain has TRBV5-6 and TRBJ1-6, with TRBD1 identical over 12 bases. The CDR3 loop spans 15 amino acids. V lost 2 bases to trimming and J lost 9 bases; unmatched junction nucleotides: 3. Germline V gene lookup returns CDR1 SGHDT and CDR2 YYEEEE.

The genes are TRBV9 and TRBJ2-3, with D possibly being TRBD2 (5 bases). Deletions cut 0 bases from V and 1 base from J, with 9 bases between. The germline V gene has CDR1 SGDLS and CDR2 YYNGEE. The CDR3 loop spans 15 amino acids. The CDR3 nucleotides are TGTGCCAGCAGCGTAGTAGGTAGCGGCACAGATACGCAGTATTTT. Residues: CASSVVGSGTDTQYF.

The chain carries TRBV9 and TRBJ2-1; TRBD2 matches 10 bases. The CDR3 runs to 18 residues. Germline CDR1 SGDLS, CDR2 YYNGEE. Losses at the gene ends were 4 bases for V and 9 bases for J; bases not matched to a gene: 19. The CDR3 protein is CASSIGVSGRFPSGEQFF. The CDR3 bases are TGTGCCAGCAGCATAGGGGTTAGCGGGAGGTTCCCGTCTGGTGAGCAGTTCTTC.

This clone has only one observation. The chain couples TRBV27 to TRBJ2-2; D might be TRBD1 (6 bases). The CDR3 is made up of 14 amino acids. Germline V gene data show CDR1 as MNHEY and CDR2 as SMNVEV (reference sequence). Trimming removed 4 bases at V and 5 bases at J, with 11 bases between. The CDR3 is CASSSVRGTGELFF. As DNA, the CDR3 is TGTGCCAGCAGTTCAGTCAGGGGAACCGGGGAGCTGTTTTTT.

V is TRBV5-1 and J is TRBJ2-2; TRBD1 agrees at 7 bases. The CDR3 runs 16 residues. The germline gives CDR1 SGHRS, CDR2 YFSETQ. V was clipped by 4 bases and J by 2 bases; unmatched bases: 8. The CDR3 nucleotides are TGCGCCAGCAGCCAACGGACAGGTGACAACACCGGGGAGCTGTTTTTT. Its translation: CASSQRTGDNTGELFF.

V is TRBV5-6 and J is TRBJ2-1, with 10 nucleotides matching TRBD1. Trimming removed 1 base from V and 6 bases from J; junction bases left unmatched: 4. The CDR3 has 15 amino acids. The germline gives CDR1 SGHDT, CDR2 YYEEEE. The CDR3 reads CASSLRGQGINEQFF. The CDR3 nucleotides are TGTGCCAGCAGCTTGAGGGGACAGGGGATCAATGAGCAGTTCTTC.

This sequence joins TRBV19 and TRBJ2-1; 11 nucleotides line up with TRBD2. Germline V gene lookup returns CDR1 LNHDA and CDR2 SQIVND (reference sequence). Trimming removed 5 bases from V and 7 bases from J; junction bases left unmatched: 10. The CDR3 loop spans 16 amino acids. CDR3 nucleotide sequence: TGTGCCAGTAGTCCTTATACTCTAGCGGGAGGAAATGAGCAGTTCTTC. It is translated as CASSPYTLAGGNEQFF.

The chain couples TRBV2 to TRBJ1-5, with a tentative D call TRBD1 (5 bases). Germline V lookup: CDR1 SNHLY, CDR2 FYNNEI. There are 14 residues in the CDR3. Trimming removed 2 bases from V and 6 bases from J, with 11 bases in between. The CDR3 coding sequence is TGTGCCAGCAGTGAATACGGGGGAGGTCAGCCCCAGCATTTT. This codes for CASSEYGGGQPQHF.

This sequence joins TRBV6-5 and TRBJ1-2; TRBD1 matches at 11 bases. The CDR3 has 15 amino acids. Losses at the gene ends were 6 bases for V and 2 bases for J; bases not matched to a gene: 5. The germline gives CDR1 MNHEY, CDR2 SVGAGI. The DNA of the CDR3 is TGTGCCAGCAGCGCCGGACAGGGGGCGAACTATGGCTACACCTTC. This encodes CASSAGQGANYGYTF.

The chain recombines TRBV7-2 with TRBJ2-7; D perhaps matches TRBD2 (5 bases). The V end lost 1 base, the J end lost 5 bases, and 12 bases lay between the germline ends. This CDR3 is 14 amino acids long. Germline-derived CDR1 and CDR2 are SGHTA and FQGNSA. CDR3: CASSLDGGRNEQYF. CDR3 coding DNA: TGTGCCAGCAGCTTAGATGGCGGGCGAAACGAGCAGTACTTC.

The chain carries TRBV28 and TRBJ1-6, with D unresolved. The V and J ends lost 1 base and 0 bases respectively, with 7 bases between them. CDR1 is MDHEN and CDR2 is SYDVKM in the germline V gene. CDR3 length: 16 residues. The DNA for the CDR3 is TGTGCCAGCAGTTTATTGTTCCACTCCTATAATTCACCCCTCCACTTT. Protein product: CASSLLFHSYNSPLHF.